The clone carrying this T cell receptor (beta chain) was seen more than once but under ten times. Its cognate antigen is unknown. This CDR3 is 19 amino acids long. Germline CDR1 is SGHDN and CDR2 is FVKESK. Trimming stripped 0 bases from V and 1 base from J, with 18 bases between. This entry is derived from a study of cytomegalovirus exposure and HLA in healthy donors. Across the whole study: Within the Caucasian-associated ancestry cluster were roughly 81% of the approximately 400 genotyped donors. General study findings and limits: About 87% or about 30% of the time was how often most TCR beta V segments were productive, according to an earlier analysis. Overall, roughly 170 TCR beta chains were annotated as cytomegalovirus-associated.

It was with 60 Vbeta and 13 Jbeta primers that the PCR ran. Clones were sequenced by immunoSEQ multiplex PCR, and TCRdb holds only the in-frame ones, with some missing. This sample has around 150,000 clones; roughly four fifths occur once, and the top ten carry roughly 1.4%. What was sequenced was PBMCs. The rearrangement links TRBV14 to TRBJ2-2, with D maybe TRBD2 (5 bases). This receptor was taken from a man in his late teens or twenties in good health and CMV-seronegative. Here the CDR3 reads CASSQESGYLTRNTGELFF. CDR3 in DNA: TGTGCCAGCAGCCAAGAGAGCGGCTACCTAACAAGGAACACCGGGGAGCTGTTTTTT.